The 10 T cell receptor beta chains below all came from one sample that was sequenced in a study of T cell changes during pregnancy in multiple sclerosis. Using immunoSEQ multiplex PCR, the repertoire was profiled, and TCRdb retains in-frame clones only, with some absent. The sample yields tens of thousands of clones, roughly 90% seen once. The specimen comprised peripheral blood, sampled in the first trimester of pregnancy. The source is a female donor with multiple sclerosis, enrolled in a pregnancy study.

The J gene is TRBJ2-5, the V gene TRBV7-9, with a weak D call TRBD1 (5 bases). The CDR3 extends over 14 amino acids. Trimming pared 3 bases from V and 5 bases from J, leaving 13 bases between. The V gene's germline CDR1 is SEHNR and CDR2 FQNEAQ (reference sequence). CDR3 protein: CASSFSGLRETQYF. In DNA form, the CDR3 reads TGTGCCAGCAGCTTCTCAGGGTTGAGGGAGACCCAGTACTTC.

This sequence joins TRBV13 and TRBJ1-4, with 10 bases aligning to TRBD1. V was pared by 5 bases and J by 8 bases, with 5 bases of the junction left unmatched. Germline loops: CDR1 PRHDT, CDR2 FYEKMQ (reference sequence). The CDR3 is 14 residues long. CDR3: CASSDRGQGEKLFF. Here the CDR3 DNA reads TGTGCCAGCAGCGACAGGGGGCAGGGAGAAAAACTGTTTTTT.

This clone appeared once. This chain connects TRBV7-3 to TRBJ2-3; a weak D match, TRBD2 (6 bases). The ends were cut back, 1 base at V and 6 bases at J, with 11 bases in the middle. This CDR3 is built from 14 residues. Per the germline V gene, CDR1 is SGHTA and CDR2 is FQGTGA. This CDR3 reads CASSLNSGGDTQYF. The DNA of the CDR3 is TGTGCCAGCAGCTTAAATAGCGGCGGGGATACGCAGTATTTT.

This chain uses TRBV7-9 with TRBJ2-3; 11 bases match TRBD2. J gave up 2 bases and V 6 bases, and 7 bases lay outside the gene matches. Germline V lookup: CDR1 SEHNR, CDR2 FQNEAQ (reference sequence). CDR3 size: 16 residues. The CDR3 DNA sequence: TGTGCCAGCAGGCCGACTAGCGGGGCGGACACAGATACGCAGTATTTT. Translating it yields CASRPTSGADTDTQYF.

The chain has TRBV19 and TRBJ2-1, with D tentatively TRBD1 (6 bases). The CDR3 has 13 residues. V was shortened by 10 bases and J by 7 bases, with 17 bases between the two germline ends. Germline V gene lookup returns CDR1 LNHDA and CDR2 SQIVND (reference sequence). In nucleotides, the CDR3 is TGTGCCACGGGGACACGAGTATGGAATGAGCAGTTCTTC. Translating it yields CATGTRVWNEQFF.

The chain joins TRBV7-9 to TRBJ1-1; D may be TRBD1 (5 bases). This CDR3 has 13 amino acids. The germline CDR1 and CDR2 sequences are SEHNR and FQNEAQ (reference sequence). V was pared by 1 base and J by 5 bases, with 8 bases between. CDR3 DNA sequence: TGTGCCAGCAGCTTAGGGGGGACTACTGAAGCTTTCTTT. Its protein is CASSLGGTTEAFF.

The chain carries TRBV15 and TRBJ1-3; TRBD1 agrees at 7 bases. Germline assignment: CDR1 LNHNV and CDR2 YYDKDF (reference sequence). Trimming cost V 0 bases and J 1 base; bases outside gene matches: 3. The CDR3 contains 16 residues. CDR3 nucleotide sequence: TGTGCCACCAGCAGAGAACAGGGGAGGTCTGGAAACACCATATATTTT. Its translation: CATSREQGRSGNTIYF.

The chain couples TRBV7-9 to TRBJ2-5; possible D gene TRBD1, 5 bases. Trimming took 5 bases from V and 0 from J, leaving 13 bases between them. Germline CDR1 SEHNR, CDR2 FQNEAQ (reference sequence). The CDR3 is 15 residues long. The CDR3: CASSTPWGNQETQYF. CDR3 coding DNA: TGTGCCAGCAGCACCCCGTGGGGCAACCAAGAGACCCAGTACTTC.

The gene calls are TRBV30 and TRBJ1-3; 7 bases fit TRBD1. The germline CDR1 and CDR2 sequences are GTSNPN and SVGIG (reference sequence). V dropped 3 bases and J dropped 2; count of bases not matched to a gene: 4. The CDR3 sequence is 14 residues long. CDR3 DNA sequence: TGTGCCTGGAGGACGGACAGGACTGGAAACACCATATATTTT. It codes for CAWRTDRTGNTIYF.

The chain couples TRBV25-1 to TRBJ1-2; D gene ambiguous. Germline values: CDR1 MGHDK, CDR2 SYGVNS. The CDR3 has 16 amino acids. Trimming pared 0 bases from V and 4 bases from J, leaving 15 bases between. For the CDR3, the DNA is TGTGCCAGCAGTGAATACCGCGGAGGGTACGGCTATGGCTACACCTTC. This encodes CASSEYRGGYGYGYTF.